The clone carrying this T cell receptor (beta chain) was observed a few times. The antigen remains undetermined. This CDR3 has 14 residues. CDR1 is SEHNR and CDR2 is FQNEAQ in the germline V gene (reference sequence). The V end lost 3 bases, the J end lost 3 bases, and 11 bases lay between the germline ends. These data come from a study of cytomegalovirus exposure and HLA in healthy donors. Turning to the study itself: In a previous analysis, more than 90 million unique TCR beta sequences were found from 150 million to 200 million T cells. Early release data held tens of millions of unique TCRs from HLA-typed donors. General study results and limits: Likely technical artifact: a cluster of highly shared sequence variants. Later, TCR association rates were found to vary by HLA locus, highest for DRB1 and lowest for HLA-C.

Both 60 Vbeta primers and 13 Jbeta primers went into the PCR. The repertoire was sequenced with immunoSEQ multiplex PCR; TCRdb's copy has only in-frame clones and lacks some. Seen here are tens of thousands of clones, around 77% observed once, and the top ten hold about 0.5%. The rearrangement uses TRBV7-9 and TRBJ1-2; no firm D call. The source material was PBMCs. The sequence derives from a man aged 25-40 years in good health and CMV-seronegative. Written as DNA, the CDR3 is TGTGCCAGCAGCTTCGACCGGGATTACTATGGCTACACCTTC. Its translation is CASSFDRDYYGYTF.